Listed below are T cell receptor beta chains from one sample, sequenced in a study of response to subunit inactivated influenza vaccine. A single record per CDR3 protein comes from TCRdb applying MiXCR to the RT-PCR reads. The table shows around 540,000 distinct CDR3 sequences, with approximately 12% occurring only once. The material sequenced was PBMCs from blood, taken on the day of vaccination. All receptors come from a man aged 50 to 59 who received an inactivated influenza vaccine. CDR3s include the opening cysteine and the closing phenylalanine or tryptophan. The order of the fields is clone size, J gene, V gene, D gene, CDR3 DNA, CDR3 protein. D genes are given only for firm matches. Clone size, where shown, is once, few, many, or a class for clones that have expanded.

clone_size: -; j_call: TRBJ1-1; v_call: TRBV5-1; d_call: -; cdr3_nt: TGCGCCAGCAGCCCCGGGACGCCGAACACTGAAGCTTTCTTT; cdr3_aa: CASSPGTPNTEAFF
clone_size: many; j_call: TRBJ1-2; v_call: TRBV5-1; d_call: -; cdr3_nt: TGCGCCAGCAGCTTGGACCCCCGGGGCTATGGCTACACCTTC; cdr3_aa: CASSLDPRGYGYTF
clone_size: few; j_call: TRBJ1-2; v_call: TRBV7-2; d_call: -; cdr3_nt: TGTGCCAGCAGCTTATTCGACTTAACACTCGGCTACACCTTC; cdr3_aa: CASSLFDLTLGYTF
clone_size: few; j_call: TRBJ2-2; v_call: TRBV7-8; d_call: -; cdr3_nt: TGTGCCAGCAGTTTCCTTCTAAGGCAGATCACCGGGGAGCTGTTTTTT; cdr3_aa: CASSFLLRQITGELFF
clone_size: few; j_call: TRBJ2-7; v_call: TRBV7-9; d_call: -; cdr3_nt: TGTGCCAGCAGCGAGACAGGCGCTCTATTCTACGAGCAGTACTTC; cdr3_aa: CASSETGALFYEQYF
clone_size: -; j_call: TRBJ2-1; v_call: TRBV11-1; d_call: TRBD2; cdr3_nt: TGTGCCAGCAGCTTAGCTTTTAGCGGGACCTACAATGAGCAGTTCTTC; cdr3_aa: CASSLAFSGTYNEQFF
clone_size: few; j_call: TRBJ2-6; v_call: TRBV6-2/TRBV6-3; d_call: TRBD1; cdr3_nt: TGTGCCAGCACCCCCTCGAGGACAGGGACCGTTTCTGGGGCCAACGTCCTGACTTTC; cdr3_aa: CASTPSRTGTVSGANVLTF
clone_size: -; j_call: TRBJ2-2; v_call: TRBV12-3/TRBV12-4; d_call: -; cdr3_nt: TGTGCCAGCGGGAGACAAATAAGCTTTCGGGTTAACACCGGGGAGCTGTTTTTT; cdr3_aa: CASGRQISFRVNTGELFF
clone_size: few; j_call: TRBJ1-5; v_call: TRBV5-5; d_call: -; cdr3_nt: TGTGCCAGCAGCTTGGATCGAACGGCCTATAGCAATCAGCCCCAGCATTTT; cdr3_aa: CASSLDRTAYSNQPQHF
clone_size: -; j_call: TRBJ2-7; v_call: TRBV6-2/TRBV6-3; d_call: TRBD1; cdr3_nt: TGTGCCAGCAGTTACCTCGGACAGGGCATCAAGTACTTC; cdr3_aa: CASSYLGQGIKYF
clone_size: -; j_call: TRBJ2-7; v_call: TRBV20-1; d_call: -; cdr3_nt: TGCAGTGCTAGATTACCAGGCACATACGAGCAGTACTTC; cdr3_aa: CSARLPGTYEQYF
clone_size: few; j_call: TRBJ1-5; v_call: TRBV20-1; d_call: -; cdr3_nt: TGCAGTGCCCTCAGACAGGGCAATCAGCCCCAGCATTTT; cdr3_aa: CSALRQGNQPQHF
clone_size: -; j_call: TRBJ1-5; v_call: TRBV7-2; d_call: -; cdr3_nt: TGTGCCAGCAGACCCCCGGGATTCCAGCATTTT; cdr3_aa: CASRPPGFQHF
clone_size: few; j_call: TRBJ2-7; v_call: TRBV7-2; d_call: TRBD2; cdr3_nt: TGTGCCAGCAGCTTAGTTGGCGGGGGGTTCTCCTACGAGCAGTACTTC; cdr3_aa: CASSLVGGGFSYEQYF
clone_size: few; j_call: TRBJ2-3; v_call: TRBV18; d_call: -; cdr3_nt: TGTGCCAGCCGCAAGGGTGGGGGCTTCGGCACAGATACGCAGTATTTT; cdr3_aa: CASRKGGGFGTDTQYF
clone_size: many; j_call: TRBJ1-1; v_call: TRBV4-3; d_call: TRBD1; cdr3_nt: TGCGCCAGCAGCCAGACCTACAGGGGGTATAGGTCGGGCACTGAAGCTTTCTTT; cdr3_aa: CASSQTYRGYRSGTEAFF
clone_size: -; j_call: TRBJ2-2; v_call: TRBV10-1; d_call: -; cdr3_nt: TGCGCCAGCAGCGCCACCCGCCCGTACACAGGGCTCGGGGGGACCGGGGAGCTGTTTTTT; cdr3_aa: CASSATRPYTGLGGTGELFF
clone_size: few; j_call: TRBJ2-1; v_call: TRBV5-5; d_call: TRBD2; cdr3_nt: TGTGCCAGCAGCTTTGAGGGTGCTAGCGGGAGTAAGTACAATGAGCAGTTCTTC; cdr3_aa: CASSFEGASGSKYNEQFF
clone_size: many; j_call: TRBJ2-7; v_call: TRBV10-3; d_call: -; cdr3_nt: TGTGCCATCAGTGAGACGGGACACCTCTACGAGCAGTACTTC; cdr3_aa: CAISETGHLYEQYF
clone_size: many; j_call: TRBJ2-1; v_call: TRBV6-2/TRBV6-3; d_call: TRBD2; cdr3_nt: TGTGCCAGCCAAACTTCGGGGGCGGGGGGGAGCTACAATGAGCAGTTCTTC; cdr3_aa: CASQTSGAGGSYNEQFF
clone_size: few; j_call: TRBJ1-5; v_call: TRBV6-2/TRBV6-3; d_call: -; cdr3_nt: TGTGCCAGCAGTCGTCAGGGTTCGTCGCATCAGCCCCAGCATTTT; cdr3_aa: CASSRQGSSHQPQHF
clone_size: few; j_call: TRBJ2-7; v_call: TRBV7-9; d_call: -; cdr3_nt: TGTGCCAGCAGCTTATGGGCAGGCCACGAGCAGTACTTC; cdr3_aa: CASSLWAGHEQYF
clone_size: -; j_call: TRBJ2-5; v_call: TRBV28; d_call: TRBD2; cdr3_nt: TGTGGTAGCGGGGGATGGCAAGAGACCCAGTACTTC; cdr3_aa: CGSGGWQETQYF
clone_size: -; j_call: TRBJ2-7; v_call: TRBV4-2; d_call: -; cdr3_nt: TGTGCCAGCAGCGAAGATCAATTAGGGGGGCTATGGCTCCCCTACGAGCAGTACTTC; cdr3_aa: CASSEDQLGGLWLPYEQYF
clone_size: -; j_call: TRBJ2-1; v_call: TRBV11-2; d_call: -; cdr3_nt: TGTGCCAGCAGCCTCAACCTAGCAACCAATGAGCAGTTCTTC; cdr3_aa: CASSLNLATNEQFF
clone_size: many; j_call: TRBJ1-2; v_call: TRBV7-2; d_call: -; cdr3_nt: TGTGCCAGCAGCTTAGGGGGGGAAAACTATGGCTACACCTTC; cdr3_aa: CASSLGGENYGYTF
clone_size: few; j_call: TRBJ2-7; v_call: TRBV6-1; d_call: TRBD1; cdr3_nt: TGTGCCAGCAACGGGGACAGACCATTCTACGAGCAGTACTTC; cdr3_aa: CASNGDRPFYEQYF
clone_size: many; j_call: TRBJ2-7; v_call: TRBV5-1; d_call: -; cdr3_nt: TGCGCCAGCAGCTCGGGGGGCAGCTACTACGAGCAGTACTTC; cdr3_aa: CASSSGGSYYEQYF
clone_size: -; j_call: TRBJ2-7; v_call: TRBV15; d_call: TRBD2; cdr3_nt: TGTGCCACCAGCAGAGCCGCTAGCGGGATCTACGAGCAGTACTTC; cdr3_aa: CATSRAASGIYEQYF
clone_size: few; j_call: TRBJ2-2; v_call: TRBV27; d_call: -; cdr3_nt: TGTGCCAGCAGTCCCCGACTCGGACGGACTATCACCCAGAACACCGGGGAGCTGTTTTTT; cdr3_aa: CASSPRLGRTITQNTGELFF
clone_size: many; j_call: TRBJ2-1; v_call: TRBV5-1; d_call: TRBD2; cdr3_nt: TGCGCCAGCAGCTGGGGGACTAGTAGTGATGAGCAGTTCTTC; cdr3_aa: CASSWGTSSDEQFF
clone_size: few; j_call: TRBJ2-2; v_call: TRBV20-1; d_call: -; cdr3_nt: TGCAGTGCTAGGGTGGCTCGGTCCGGGGAGCTGTTTTTT; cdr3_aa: CSARVARSGELFF
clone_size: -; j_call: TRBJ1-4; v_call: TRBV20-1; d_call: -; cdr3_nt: TGCAGTGCTAGAACGGGGGTATTGGAAAAACTGTTTTTT; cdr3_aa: CSARTGVLEKLFF
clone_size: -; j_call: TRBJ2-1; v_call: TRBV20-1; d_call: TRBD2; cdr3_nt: TGCAGTGCTAGCCTTACTAGCGGGGGTTACAATGAGCAGTTCTTC; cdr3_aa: CSASLTSGGYNEQFF
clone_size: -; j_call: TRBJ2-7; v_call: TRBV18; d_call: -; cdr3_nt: TGTGCCAGCTCACAACCGGGACACAGCTCCTACGAGCAGTACTTC; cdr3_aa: CASSQPGHSSYEQYF
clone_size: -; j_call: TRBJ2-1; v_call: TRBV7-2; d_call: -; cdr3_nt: TGTGCCAGCAGGCTAGCTGGCAATGAGCAGTTCTTC; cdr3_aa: CASRLAGNEQFF
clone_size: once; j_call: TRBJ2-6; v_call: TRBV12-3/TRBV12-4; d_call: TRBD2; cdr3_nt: TGTGCCAGCAGACCCCGGGGGGTGGCTGGGGCCAACGTCCTGACTTTC; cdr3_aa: CASRPRGVAGANVLTF
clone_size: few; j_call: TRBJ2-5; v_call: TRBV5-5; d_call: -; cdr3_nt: TGTGCCAGCAGCGAGCGACCAGTGGGGACCCAGTACTTC; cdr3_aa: CASSERPVGTQYF
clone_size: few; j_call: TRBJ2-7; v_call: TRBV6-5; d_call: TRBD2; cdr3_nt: TGTGCCAGCAGTTACTCGCTTTGGACTAGTATTCACGAGCAGTACTTC; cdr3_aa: CASSYSLWTSIHEQYF
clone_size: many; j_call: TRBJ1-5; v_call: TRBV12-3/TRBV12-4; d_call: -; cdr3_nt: TGTGCCAGCAGCTCGGACCGCGCTCAGCCCCAGCATTTT; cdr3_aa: CASSSDRAQPQHF
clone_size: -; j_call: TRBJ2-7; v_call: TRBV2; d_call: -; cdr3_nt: TGTGCCAGCAGTGCGGTCCACTACGAGCAGTACTTC; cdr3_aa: CASSAVHYEQYF
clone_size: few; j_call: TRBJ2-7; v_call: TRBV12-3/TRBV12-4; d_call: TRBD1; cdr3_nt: TGTGCCAGCAGTTCGGACAGGGATTTTTACGAGCAGTACTTC; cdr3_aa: CASSSDRDFYEQYF
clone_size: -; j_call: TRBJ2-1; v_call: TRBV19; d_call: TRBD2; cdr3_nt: TGTGCCAGTAGTATGACGAGCGGGAGGGCCAATGAGCAGTTCTTC; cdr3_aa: CASSMTSGRANEQFF
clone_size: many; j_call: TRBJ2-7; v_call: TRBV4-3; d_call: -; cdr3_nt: TGCGCCAGCAGCCAATTTAGGGGCGGGACTGGTTCCTACGAGCAGTACTTC; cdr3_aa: CASSQFRGGTGSYEQYF
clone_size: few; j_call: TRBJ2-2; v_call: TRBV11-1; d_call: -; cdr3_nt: TGTGCCAGCGACCGCCTGCACGATGGGGCGTGGATTTCCACGAACACCGGGGAGCTGTTTTTT; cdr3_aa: CASDRLHDGAWISTNTGELFF
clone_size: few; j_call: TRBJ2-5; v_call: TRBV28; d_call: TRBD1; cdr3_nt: TGTGCCAGCAGTTCCGGGACAAGGGGGCTTGTGTGGACCCAGTACTTC; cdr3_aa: CASSSGTRGLVWTQYF
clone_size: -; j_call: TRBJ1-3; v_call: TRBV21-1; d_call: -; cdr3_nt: TGTGCCAGCAGCTTGAGCAAACCGGGGTTTGGAAACACCATATATTTT; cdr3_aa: CASSLSKPGFGNTIYF
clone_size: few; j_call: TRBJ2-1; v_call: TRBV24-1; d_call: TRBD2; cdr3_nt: TGTGCCACCAGCACTAGCGGGTTGGTCCTGTCCTACAATGAGCAGTTCTTC; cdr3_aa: CATSTSGLVLSYNEQFF
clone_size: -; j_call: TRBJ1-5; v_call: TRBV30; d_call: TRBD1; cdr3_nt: TGTGCCTGGACGGACAGGGGAATAAATCAGCCCCAGCATTTT; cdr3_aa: CAWTDRGINQPQHF
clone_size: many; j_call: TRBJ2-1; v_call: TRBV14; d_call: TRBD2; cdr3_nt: TGTGCCAGCAGCCAAGCAAAACCGGGACTAGCGGTTAACAATGAGCAGTTCTTC; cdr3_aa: CASSQAKPGLAVNNEQFF
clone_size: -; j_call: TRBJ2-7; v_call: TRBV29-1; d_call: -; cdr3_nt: TGCAGCGTTGTTGGTGGGACGGAGGCCTACGAGCAGTACTTC; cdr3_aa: CSVVGGTEAYEQYF
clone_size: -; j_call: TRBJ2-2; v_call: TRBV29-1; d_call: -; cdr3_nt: TGCAGCGTTGACTCTTTCGGGGAGCTGTTTTTT; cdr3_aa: CSVDSFGELFF
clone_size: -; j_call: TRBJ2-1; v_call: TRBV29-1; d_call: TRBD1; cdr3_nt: TGCAGCGTTCGGACAGGGGCTGTTAATGAGCAGTTCTTC; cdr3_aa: CSVRTGAVNEQFF
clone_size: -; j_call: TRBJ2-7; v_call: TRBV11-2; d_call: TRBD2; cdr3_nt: TGTGCCAGCAGCTCCAGGACTAGCGGGGGGGGCAGCTCCTACGAGCAGTACTTC; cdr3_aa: CASSSRTSGGGSSYEQYF
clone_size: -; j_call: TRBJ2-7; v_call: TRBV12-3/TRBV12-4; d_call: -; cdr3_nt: TGTGCCAGCTCCTTAAGGTTGGGGTCCTACGAGCAGTACTTC; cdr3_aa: CASSLRLGSYEQYF
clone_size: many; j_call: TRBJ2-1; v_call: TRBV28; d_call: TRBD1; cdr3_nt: TGTGCCAGCAGTAGGCCATCAGGGGGCGCGGGAAATGAGCAGTTCTTC; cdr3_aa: CASSRPSGGAGNEQFF
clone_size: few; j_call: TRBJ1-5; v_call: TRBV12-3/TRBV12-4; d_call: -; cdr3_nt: TGTGCCAGCAGTTTATCGGGACGGAGCAATCAGCCCCAGCATTTT; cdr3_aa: CASSLSGRSNQPQHF
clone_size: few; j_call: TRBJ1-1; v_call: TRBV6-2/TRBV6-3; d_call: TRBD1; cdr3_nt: TGTGCCAGCAAAACAGGGGGCTCGAACACTGAAGCTTTCTTT; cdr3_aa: CASKTGGSNTEAFF